The sequence of this T cell receptor (beta chain) was determined in a study of human T cells and chemical hapten exposure. Overall study: Minor volume differences among pooled libraries chiefly drove per-sample TCR yield variation.

Per germline, CDR1 DFQATT and CDR2 SNEGSKA (reference sequence). The CDR3 consists of 15 residues. V was trimmed by 3 bases and J by 0 bases, leaving 13 bases between them. As to time point: healthy volunteer bleed at 2 weeks. Unfractionated whole blood served as the source for total RNA extraction. MiXCR, applied by TCRdb to the RACE reads, yields one record per CDR3 protein. The sample shows 85,000 to 95,000 distinct CDR3 sequences, around 8.8% of them seen only once. The receptor was isolated from a female donor in good health. Some clones in this sample may be carry-over from other donors' samples. The rearrangement joins TRBV20-1 to TRBJ2-3; the D gene is possibly TRBD2 (5 bases). The sample comprised whole blood. As DNA, the CDR3 is TGCAGTGCTAGTAAAGCGGACTCTAGCACAGATACGCAGTATTTT. It yields the protein CSASKADSSTDTQYF.